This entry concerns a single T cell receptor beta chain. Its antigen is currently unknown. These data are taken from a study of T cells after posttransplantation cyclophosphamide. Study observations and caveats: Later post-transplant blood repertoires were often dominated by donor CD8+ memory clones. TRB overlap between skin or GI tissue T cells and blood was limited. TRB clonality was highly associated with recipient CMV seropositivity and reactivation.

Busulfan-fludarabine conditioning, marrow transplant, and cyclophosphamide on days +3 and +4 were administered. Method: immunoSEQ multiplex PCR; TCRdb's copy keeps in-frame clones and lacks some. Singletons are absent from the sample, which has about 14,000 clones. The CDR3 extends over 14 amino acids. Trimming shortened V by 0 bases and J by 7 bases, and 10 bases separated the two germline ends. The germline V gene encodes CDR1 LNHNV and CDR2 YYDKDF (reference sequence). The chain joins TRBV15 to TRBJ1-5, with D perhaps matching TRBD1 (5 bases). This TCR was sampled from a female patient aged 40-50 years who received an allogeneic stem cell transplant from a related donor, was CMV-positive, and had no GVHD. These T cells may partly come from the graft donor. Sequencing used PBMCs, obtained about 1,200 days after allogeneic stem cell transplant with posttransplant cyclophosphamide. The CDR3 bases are TGTGCCACCAGCAGAGACAGGGTCGGCCAGCCCCAGCATTTT. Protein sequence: CATSRDRVGQPQHF.